This TCR beta chain appears in the sequencing data of a study of T-cell reconstitution after alpha-beta-depleted transplantation in children. TCRbeta library construction was performed incorporating unique molecular identifiers. TCRdb reanalysed the PCR reads using MiXCR and keeps one entry per CDR3 protein. Counted here are around 530,000 distinct CDR3 sequences, roughly 33% occurring once; the ten biggest clones make up 2% to 2.5%. This TCR was sampled from a human donor who donated a stem cell graft to a child with aplastic anemia. The sample consisted of PBMCs from the stem cell graft donor, taken from the stem cell graft.

CDR3: CSVKRRGPGANVLTF. For the CDR3, the DNA is TGCAGTGTCAAGAGGAGGGGGCCCGGGGCCAACGTCCTGACTTTC. This chain links TRBV20-1 with TRBJ2-6; the D gene is possibly TRBD1 (7 bases). The V end was cut by 7 bases, the J end by 4 bases, with 17 bases between. Germline V gene lookup returns CDR1 DFQATT and CDR2 SNEGSKA (reference sequence). The CDR3 contains 15 residues.